This TCR beta chain emerged from a study of blood T cell repertoires in COVID-19. At the level of the study: Acute and convalescent COVID-19 samples came from the United States, Italy and Spain.

The ends lost 5 bases at V and 2 bases at J; junction bases unmatched: 5. The V gene's germline CDR1 is SNHLY and CDR2 FYNNEI. This CDR3 has 15 amino acids. Under the authors' procedure: Amplification from reference gene primers served as the basis for estimated nucleated cell counts. The repertoire was sequenced with immunoSEQ multiplex PCR; TCRdb's copy has only in-frame clones and lacks some. V and J calls and clone size are given by that table; D and trimming were obtained from the DNA. The profile shows about 160,000 clones, almost 85% of them singletons. Sequenced input: peripheral blood. The chain couples TRBV2 to TRBJ2-3, with TRBD2 matching 9 bases. This receptor was identified in an elderly woman with acute or convalescent COVID-19. The CDR3 here is CASSFSGRNTDTQYF. The CDR3 DNA follows: TGTGCCAGCAGTTTTAGCGGGAGAAACACAGATACGCAGTATTTT.